This T cell receptor beta chain was sequenced during a study of blood T cell repertoires in COVID-19. Whole-study context: The cDNA or gDNA used as material had been derived from T cells, B-cell-depleted T cells, or PBMCs.

Germline assignment: CDR1 MDHEN and CDR2 SYDVKM. This CDR3 is built from 14 residues. V was trimmed by 4 bases and J by 5 bases, leaving 14 bases between them. Clinical history as reported by participants underpinned cohort assignment. Libraries were prepared by immunoSEQ multiplex PCR; TCRdb keeps only in-frame clonotypes and omits some of them. The sample contains around 190,000 clones, roughly four fifths of which appear only once. This clonotype was sampled from a man between 40 and 49 years old who had recovered from COVID-19. V is TRBV28 and J is TRBJ1-1, with D possibly TRBD1 on 5 matching bases. The sequenced sample consisted of PBMCs or T cells enriched from blood (not recorded which). This chain's CDR3 is CASSSPGVWTEAFF. DNA for the CDR3: TGTGCCAGCAGTTCACCGGGGGTATGGACTGAAGCTTTCTTT.